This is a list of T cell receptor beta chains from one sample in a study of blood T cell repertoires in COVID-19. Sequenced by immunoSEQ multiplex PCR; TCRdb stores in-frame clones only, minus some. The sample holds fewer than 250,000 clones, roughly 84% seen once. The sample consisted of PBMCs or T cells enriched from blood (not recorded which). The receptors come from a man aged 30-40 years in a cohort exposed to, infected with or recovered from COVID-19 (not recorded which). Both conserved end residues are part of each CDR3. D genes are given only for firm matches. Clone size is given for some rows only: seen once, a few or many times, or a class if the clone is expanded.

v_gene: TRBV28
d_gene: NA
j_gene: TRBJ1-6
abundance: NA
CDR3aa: CASRRQASLSSYNSPLHF
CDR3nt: TGTGCCAGCAGAAGACAGGCCAGCCTGAGCTCCTATAATTCACCCCTCCACTTT

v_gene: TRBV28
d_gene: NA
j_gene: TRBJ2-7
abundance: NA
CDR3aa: CASSLDRYVEQYF
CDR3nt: TGTGCCAGCAGTTTAGACAGGTACGTCGAGCAGTACTTC

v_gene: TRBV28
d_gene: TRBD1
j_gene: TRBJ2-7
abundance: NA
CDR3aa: CASSLSGTGGSEQYF
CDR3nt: TGTGCCAGCAGTTTGTCAGGGACAGGGGGGAGCGAGCAGTACTTC

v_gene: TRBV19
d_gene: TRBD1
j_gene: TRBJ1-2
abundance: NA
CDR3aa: CASSLSPQRQGNRYGYTF
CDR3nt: TGTGCCAGTAGTCTATCCCCCCAACGACAGGGGAATCGATATGGCTACACCTTC

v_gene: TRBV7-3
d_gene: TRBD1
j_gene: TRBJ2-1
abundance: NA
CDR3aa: CASSSGPGTGARTNEQFF
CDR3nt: TGTGCCAGCAGCTCAGGTCCCGGGACAGGGGCCCGAACCAATGAGCAGTTCTTC

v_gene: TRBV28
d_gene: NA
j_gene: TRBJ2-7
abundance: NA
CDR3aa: CASALRGEAEQYF
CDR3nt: TGTGCCAGCGCCCTCCGTGGAGAGGCCGAGCAGTACTTC

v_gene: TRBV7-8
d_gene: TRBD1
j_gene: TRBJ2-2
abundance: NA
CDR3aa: CASSLVGTGEIAGELFF
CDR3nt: TGTGCCAGCAGCTTAGTCGGGACAGGGGAGATCGCCGGGGAGCTGTTTTTT

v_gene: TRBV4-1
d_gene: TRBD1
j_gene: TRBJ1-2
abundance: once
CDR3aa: CASSQELGTGIWPGSYTF
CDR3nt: TGCGCCAGCAGCCAAGAACTTGGGACAGGGATATGGCCGGGGAGCTACACCTTC

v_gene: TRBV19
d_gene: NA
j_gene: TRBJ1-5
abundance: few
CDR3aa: CASSIKGDQPQHF
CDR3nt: TGTGCCAGTAGTATAAAAGGGGATCAGCCCCAGCATTTT

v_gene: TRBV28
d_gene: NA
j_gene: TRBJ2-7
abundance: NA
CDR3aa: CASSLPVGSYEQYF
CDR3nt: TGTGCCAGCAGTTTACCCGTGGGGAGCTACGAGCAGTACTTC